The sequence of this T cell receptor (beta chain) was determined in a study of cytomegalovirus exposure and HLA in healthy donors. Study results and caveats: Most TCR sequences were seen very rarely across donors, but some public TCRs occurred in many.

The CDR3 consists of 15 residues. V trimming: 9 bases; J trimming: 3 bases; junction bases outside the gene matches: 10. Germline CDR1 is LNHDA and CDR2 is SQIVND (reference sequence). As concerns this clone: Its antigen remains unknown.

The PCR made use of 60 Vbeta and 13 Jbeta primers. Here immunoSEQ multiplex PCR was the method, and the copy in TCRdb shows in-frame clones only, minus some. The table shows about 150,000 clones, with around 80% occurring only once. This TCR was recovered from a middle-aged woman in good health and CMV-seronegative. The rearrangement links TRBV19 to TRBJ1-5, with 8 positions matching TRBD1. The specimen sequenced was PBMCs. The CDR3 bases are TGTGCCAGACCCGGCAGGGGGCTGGACAATCAGCCCCAGCATTTT. Its translation is CARPGRGLDNQPQHF. Variable domain in full (rest from reference TRBV19 and TRBJ1-5): DGGITQSPKYLFRKEGQNVTLSCEQNLNHDAMYWYRQDPGQGLRLIYYSQIVNDFQKGDIAEGYSVSREKKESFPLTVTSAQKNPTAFYLCARPGRGLDNQPQHFGDGTRLSIL.